These 24 T cell receptor beta chains originate from one sample sequenced in a study of brain T cells in children with intractable seizures. The protocol was immunoSEQ multiplex PCR, while the TCRdb copy is restricted to in-frame clones and leaves out a portion. The sample has tens of thousands of clones, roughly 89% seen once. The sample was peripheral blood, taken at surgery. These receptors all come from a girl aged 2-15 years with Rasmussen encephalitis and intractable seizures.

The V gene is TRBV11-3, the J gene TRBJ2-1; 7 positions agree with TRBD1. This CDR3 has 16 residues. The V gene's germline CDR1 is SGHNT and CDR2 YENEEA. V lost 0 bases, J lost 8 bases, and 10 bases stayed unmatched. The CDR3 sequence: CASSLDRIGGRDEQFF. The CDR3, as DNA: TGTGCCAGCAGCTTAGATCGGATAGGGGGCCGGGATGAGCAGTTCTTC.

The V and J genes are TRBV28 and TRBJ1-1; maybe TRBD1 (6 bases). This CDR3 region has 14 residues. Trimming left V 7 bases short and J 2 bases short, with 14 bases between. Germline CDR1 MDHEN, CDR2 SYDVKM. The DNA for the CDR3 is TGTGCCAGCAACAGGGAGATCTCTAACACTGAAGCTTTCTTT. Translated: CASNREISNTEAFF.

The genes are TRBV18 and TRBJ2-3; TRBD1 aligns across 10 bases. The CDR3 covers 15 residues. Germline CDR1 is KGHSH and CDR2 is LQKENI. V lost 3 bases to trimming and J lost 5 bases; unmatched junction nucleotides: 5. The CDR3 sequence: CASSPATGGKDTQYF. The DNA of the CDR3 is TGTGCCAGCTCACCCGCGACAGGGGGCAAAGATACGCAGTATTTT.

The chain couples TRBV19 to TRBJ2-3, with 16 bases identical to TRBD2. The V gene's germline CDR1 is LNHDA and CDR2 SQIVND (reference sequence). The CDR3 extends over 17 amino acids. V trimming: 3 bases; J trimming: 3 bases; junction bases outside the gene matches: 3. The chain's CDR3 is CASSMGTSGGATDTQYF. The CDR3 DNA follows: TGTGCCAGTAGTATGGGGACTAGCGGGGGGGCTACAGATACGCAGTATTTT.

CDR3 protein: CATSVRLARDYNEQFF. The CDR3 nucleotides are TGTGCCACCAGCGTACGACTAGCGCGAGACTACAATGAGCAGTTCTTC. The rearrangement uses TRBV15 and TRBJ2-1, with 8 bases fitting TRBD2. The V segment lost 5 bases and the J segment 3 bases; nucleotides outside the gene matches: 9. The CDR3 loop spans 16 amino acids. The germline V gene has CDR1 LNHNV and CDR2 YYDKDF (reference sequence).

This clone was seen just once. The chain joins TRBV18 to TRBJ2-1, with 9 bases lining up with TRBD2. This CDR3 is built from 18 residues. V gave up 0 bases and J gave up 7 bases; unmatched junction bases: 13. Germline CDR1 reads KGHSH; CDR2 reads LQKENI. The CDR3 is CASSPPLFLAGPGNEQFF. The CDR3 region has the DNA TGTGCCAGCTCACCACCGTTGTTTCTAGCGGGGCCGGGAAATGAGCAGTTCTTC.

This clone was observed a single time. The chain links TRBV11-3 to TRBJ1-1; D not resolved. Deletions cut 2 bases from V and 7 bases from J, with 5 bases between. This CDR3 is 11 amino acids long. Germline V lookup: CDR1 SGHNT, CDR2 YENEEA. The CDR3 loop is CASSLIHEAFF. The CDR3 DNA reads TGTGCCAGCAGCTTAATCCATGAAGCTTTCTTT.

The rearrangement links TRBV6-2 or TRBV6-3 to TRBJ1-5; D gene uncertain. Germline CDR1 and CDR2: MNHEY and SVGEGT. The CDR3 sequence is 14 residues long. Trimming pared 3 bases from V and 11 bases from J, leaving 17 bases between. The CDR3 nucleotides are TGTGCCAGCAGTTATAATACGCCGTCCACGGCCCAGCATTTT. Amino acid sequence: CASSYNTPSTAQHF.

This chain joins TRBV5-4 and TRBJ1-1, with D unclear. The CDR3 runs to 13 residues. Germline lookup yields CDR1 SGHNT and CDR2 YYREEE (reference sequence). The V end was cut by 4 bases, the J end by 4 bases, with 11 bases between. CDR3 in DNA: TGTGCCAGCAGCCCTGGTGTGGGCACTGAAGCTTTCTTT. Protein sequence: CASSPGVGTEAFF.

This sequence joins TRBV11-3 and TRBJ2-1, with TRBD2 identical over 12 bases. V lost 5 bases to trimming and J lost 5 bases; unmatched junction nucleotides: 7. In germline, CDR1 is SGHNT, CDR2 YENEEA. The CDR3 spans 16 residues. Here the CDR3 DNA reads TGTGCCAGCAGCCGCGGGACTAGCGGGCGCCACAATGAGCAGTTCTTC. Protein: CASSRGTSGRHNEQFF.

This clone was detected only once. Here the CDR3 reads CASSSNQLADTQYF. The DNA of the CDR3 is TGTGCCAGCAGCTCGAACCAACTAGCAGATACGCAGTATTTT. The rearrangement joins TRBV7-3 to TRBJ2-3; maybe TRBD2 (5 bases). This CDR3 contains 14 residues. With 4 bases removed from V and 4 bases from J, the gap between germline ends came to 12 bases. CDR1 is SGHTA and CDR2 is FQGTGA in the germline V gene.

This chain joins TRBV9 and TRBJ2-4; D call uncertain. V lost 0 bases to trimming and J lost 8 bases, with 6 bases between them. Germline CDR1 is SGDLS and CDR2 is YYNGEE. There are 12 residues in the CDR3. CDR3 protein: CASSVGGDIQYF. The CDR3 DNA sequence: TGTGCCAGCAGCGTAGGTGGAGACATTCAGTACTTC.

The chain employs TRBV11-2 and TRBJ2-1; D is perhaps TRBD1 (5 bases). The CDR3 loop spans 16 amino acids. Germline loops: CDR1 SGHAT, CDR2 FQNNGV. V lost 1 base and J 7 bases, leaving 17 bases between the germline ends. CDR3 sequence (DNA): TGTGCCAGCAGCTTAGGACCAGGGTTGGCGGCTAATGAGCAGTTCTTC. It is translated as CASSLGPGLAANEQFF.

The chain is built from TRBV7-3 and TRBJ2-3; possible D gene TRBD1, 6 bases. The V gene's germline CDR1 is SGHTA and CDR2 FQGTGA. V was shortened by 2 bases and J by 2 bases, with 14 bases between the two germline ends. This CDR3 comprises 16 residues. CDR3 loop: CASSLLPGTLTDTQYF. The DNA of the CDR3 is TGTGCCAGCAGCTTACTCCCCGGGACACTCACAGATACGCAGTATTTT.

This sequence joins TRBV6-5 and TRBJ2-7; 7 nucleotides agree with TRBD1. Per the germline V gene, CDR1 is MNHEY and CDR2 is SVGAGI. The V gene end was trimmed by 4 bases and the J gene end by 1 base; junction bases not matched to a gene: 7. CDR3 size: 15 residues. CDR3 protein: CASSSLPGGSYEQYF. CDR3 bases: TGTGCCAGCAGTTCCCTTCCAGGGGGTTCCTACGAGCAGTACTTC.

V and J are TRBV11-2 and TRBJ2-1, with 7 bases aligning to TRBD1. The CDR3 is 14 amino acids. The germline gives CDR1 SGHAT, CDR2 FQNNGV. Unmatched junction bases numbered 0, after V lost 1 base and J lost 3 bases. The CDR3 DNA reads TGTGCCAGCAGCTTAGGGGACAGCTACAATGAGCAGTTCTTC. This encodes CASSLGDSYNEQFF. Full variable domain (rest looked up from reference TRBV11-2 and TRBJ2-1): EAGVAQSPRYKIIEKRQSVAFWCNPISGHATLYWYQQILGQGPKLLIQFQNNGVVDDSQLPKDRFSAERLKGVDSTLKIQPAKLEDSAVYLCASSLGDSYNEQFFGPGTRLTVL.

The chain carries TRBV28 and TRBJ2-3; 7 bases line up with TRBD1. Trimming at V came to 4 bases and at J to 4 bases, leaving 5 bases not matched to a gene. The CDR3 runs 14 residues. Germline assignment: CDR1 MDHEN and CDR2 SYDVKM. CDR3 sequence reads: CASSSTGKSDTQYF. DNA for the CDR3: TGTGCCAGCAGTTCGACAGGGAAATCAGATACGCAGTATTTT.

The chain couples TRBV19 to TRBJ2-3, with 12 bases that match TRBD2. The germline V gene has CDR1 LNHDA and CDR2 SQIVND (reference sequence). With 6 bases clipped from V and 2 bases from J, the junction kept 3 bases outside the gene matches. The CDR3 extends over 15 amino acids. The CDR3 DNA reads as TGTGCCAGTAGCCCTAGCGGGGGGGCCACAGATACGCAGTATTTT. Translating it yields CASSPSGGATDTQYF.

The chain links TRBV6-5 to TRBJ2-3; D possibly corresponds to TRBD1 (5 bases). Germline values: CDR1 MNHEY, CDR2 SVGAGI. Trimming took 10 bases from V and 0 from J, leaving 17 bases between them. CDR3 length: 15 residues. CDR3 in amino acids: CATARGGSSTDTQYF. CDR3 in DNA: TGTGCCACAGCAAGGGGCGGAAGTAGCACAGATACGCAGTATTTT.

This clone appeared once. This sequence joins TRBV19 and TRBJ1-4; no reliable D call. CDR1 and CDR2 from the germline V gene are LNHDA and SQIVND (reference sequence). This CDR3 is built from 12 residues. The V gene lost 4 bases and the J gene lost 8 bases, with 8 bases spanning the gap. CDR3 region: CASSRSGEKLFF. CDR3 DNA: TGTGCCAGTAGTAGGAGCGGGGAAAAACTGTTTTTT.

This clone was detected only once. The chain couples TRBV30 to TRBJ1-6; 12 bases line up with TRBD1. The CDR3 consists of 16 residues. Per germline, CDR1 GTSNPN and CDR2 SVGIG (reference sequence). V gave up 8 bases and J gave up 0 bases; unmatched junction bases: 5. The CDR3 here is CAGTGGESSYNSPLHF. In nucleotides, the CDR3 is TGTGCCGGGACAGGGGGCGAGAGCTCCTATAATTCACCCCTCCACTTT.

J is TRBJ2-7 and V is TRBV4-1, with D possibly TRBD2 on 7 matching bases. CDR3 length: 15 residues. Germline lookup yields CDR1 MGHRA and CDR2 YSYEKL. Trimming stripped 0 bases from V and 5 bases from J, with 14 bases between. The chain's CDR3 is CASSQEIGEGDEQYF. CDR3 coding DNA: TGCGCCAGCAGCCAAGAAATCGGGGAGGGGGACGAGCAGTACTTC.

This sequence joins TRBV7-3 and TRBJ2-2; no reliable D call. This CDR3 has 14 residues. The germline CDR1 and CDR2 sequences are SGHTA and FQGTGA. V was pared by 5 bases and J by 4 bases, with 11 bases between. The CDR3 nucleotides are TGTGCCAGCAGCCTCCTAGTAAGCACCGGGGAGCTGTTTTTT. This translates into CASSLLVSTGELFF. Supplemented by reference TRBV7-3 and TRBJ2-2, the full variable domain reads GAGVSQTPSNKVTEKGKYVELRCDPISGHTALYWYRQSLGQGPEFLIYFQGTGAADDSGLPNDRFFAVRPEGSVSTLKIQRTERGDSAVYLCASSLLVSTGELFFGEGSRLTVL.

CDR3 bases: TGTGCCAGCAGCTCCCGACGCGGAAACACCATATATTTT. Amino acids: CASSSRRGNTIYF. The chain recombines TRBV7-9 with TRBJ1-3; the D is unclear. The CDR3 runs to 13 residues. The V and J ends lost 4 bases and 4 bases respectively, with 8 bases between them. The germline gives CDR1 SEHNR, CDR2 FQNEAQ (reference sequence).